Below are 4 T cell receptor beta chains sequenced from a single sample in a study of Graves' ophthalmopathy and Graves' hyperthyroidism. From RNA, the CDR3 regions of TCR beta chains were amplified and sequenced. HTBI primers were employed in first-round RT-PCR, then a second-round multiplex PCR followed. TCRdb redid the calling of the multiplex PCR reads with MiXCR, one entry per CDR3 protein. The data hold roughly 500,000 distinct CDR3 sequences, with approximately 15% observed a single time. The sample comprised blood. Receptor source: a woman aged 25 to 45 with Graves' ophthalmopathy.

This clonotype came up many times. This chain links TRBV2 with TRBJ2-7; TRBD1 aligns across 7 bases. The V and J ends lost 5 bases and 5 bases, in that order; junction bases with no gene match: 6. Germline V gene sequence: CDR1 SNHLY, CDR2 FYNNEI. The CDR3 has 13 amino acids. The CDR3 protein is CASSRTGLNEQYF. In DNA, the CDR3 is TGTGCCAGCAGTAGGACAGGCCTCAACGAGCAGTACTTC.

This clonotype was seen at least ten times. The rearrangement uses TRBV12-5 and TRBJ2-7; D uncertain. Germline values: CDR1 LGHNT, CDR2 FRNRAP. The germline V and J ends were trimmed by 5 bases and 6 bases, with 14 bases remaining between them. CDR3 length: 13 amino acids. The chain's CDR3 is CASGPGVRSEQYF. The CDR3 DNA follows: TGTGCTAGTGGTCCAGGCGTCAGAAGCGAGCAGTACTTC. The entire variable domain, with the rest obtained from reference TRBV12-5 and TRBJ2-7, is as follows: DARVTQTPRHKVTEMGQEVTMRCQPILGHNTVFWYRQTMMQGLELLAYFRNRAPLDDSGMPKDRFSAEMPDATLATLKIQPSEPRDSAVYFCASGPGVRSEQYFGPGTRLTVT.

Ten or more counts support this clonotype. The rearrangement links TRBV3-1 to TRBJ2-4; 8 bases match TRBD1. The V gene's germline CDR1 is LGHDT and CDR2 YNNKEL (reference sequence). The CDR3 sequence is 16 residues long. Trimming removed 0 bases from V and 7 bases from J; junction bases left unmatched: 8. CDR3: CASSQDLAGGINIQYF. The CDR3 DNA reads TGTGCCAGCAGCCAAGATCTCGCAGGGGGCATTAACATTCAGTACTTC.

This clonotype was found many times. The chain combines TRBV10-3 with TRBJ2-7; no clear D gene. Germline V gene lookup returns CDR1 ENHRY and CDR2 SYGVKD. Trimming took off 5 bases at V and 6 bases at J, with 5 bases between the two ends. This CDR3 region has 10 residues. Written as DNA, the CDR3 is TGTGCCATCAGTCGGAGCGAGCAGTACTTC. Translated: CAISRSEQYF.